One and the same sample provided the 24 T cell receptor beta chains below, sequenced in a study of T cell repertoires in cytomegalovirus infection. TCRdb used MiXCR to reprocess the reads, holding one entry per CDR3 protein. The table shows over 250,000 distinct CDR3 sequences, with about a quarter occurring only once. The sample was PBMCs. These receptors all come from a human donor in good health (CMV status not recorded). Some clones in this sample may be carry-over from other donors' samples.

The chain links TRBV2 to TRBJ2-2; 10 nucleotides match TRBD1. The CDR3 sequence is 15 residues long. Unmatched junction bases numbered 1, after V lost 2 bases and J lost 4 bases. Germline loops: CDR1 SNHLY, CDR2 FYNNEI. For the CDR3, the DNA is TGTGCCAGCAGTGAACGGGACAGGGGCACCGGGGAGCTGTTTTTT. Encoded protein: CASSERDRGTGELFF.

The chain joins TRBV5-1 to TRBJ2-1; no firm D call. V lost 0 bases, J lost 8 bases, and 6 bases lay in between. The CDR3 covers 12 residues. From germline, CDR1 is SGHRS and CDR2 YFSETQ. The CDR3 DNA reads TGCGCCAGCAGCTTGGCGGGCCATGAGCAGTTCTTC. Protein: CASSLAGHEQFF.

This clonotype has more than one count but fewer than ten. V gene TRBV6-2 or TRBV6-3 combines with J gene TRBJ2-1, with 9 bases fitting TRBD2. Trimming removed 6 bases from V and 1 base from J; junction bases left unmatched: 13. The CDR3 is made up of 18 amino acids. Germline V lookup: CDR1 MNHEY, CDR2 SVGEGT. In nucleotides, the CDR3 is TGTGCCAGCAGCCAACAAGCACCGACTAGCGGATCCTACAATGAGCAGTTCTTC. Translated, it gives CASSQQAPTSGSYNEQFF.

This clonotype has ten or more counts. The chain joins TRBV7-6 to TRBJ2-1; tentative D call: TRBD2 (6 bases). CDR1 is SGHVS, CDR2 FNYEAQ, per germline. The CDR3 length is 16 residues. The V and J ends lost 0 bases and 3 bases respectively, with 12 bases between them. The CDR3 region has the DNA TGTGCCAGCAGCTTAGCGCTGCTAGCGCACTACAATGAGCAGTTCTTC. Its protein product is CASSLALLAHYNEQFF.

This clonotype occurred many times. This chain joins TRBV7-8 and TRBJ2-7; maybe TRBD2 (5 bases). Trimming left V 2 bases short and J 6 bases short, with 11 bases between. This CDR3 has 13 residues. Germline V lookup: CDR1 SGHVS, CDR2 FQNEAQ. CDR3 bases: TGTGCCAGCAGCTTACCGGGGTTCGGCGAGCAGTACGTC. Its protein product is CASSLPGFGEQYV.

The gene calls are TRBV7-2 and TRBJ2-5; 7 nucleotides line up with TRBD1. The CDR3 is made up of 15 amino acids. The trim removed 1 base at V and 4 bases at J, leaving 6 bases unmatched. Germline CDR1 is SGHTA and CDR2 is FQGNSA. CDR3 bases: TGTGCCAGCAGCTTAGGAAACACAGGGGTAGAGACCCAGTACTTC. Translation gives CASSLGNTGVETQYF. Full variable domain (remainder filled in from reference TRBV7-2 and TRBJ2-5): GAGVSQSPSNKVTEKGKDVELRCDPISGHTALYWYRQSLGQGLEFLIYFQGNSAPDKSGLPSDRFSAERTGGSVSTLTIQRTQQEDSAVYLCASSLGNTGVETQYFGPGTRLLVL.

This clonotype was picked up a small number of times. V gene TRBV24-1 combines with J gene TRBJ1-2; 7 bases map to TRBD1. Unmatched junction bases numbered 5, after V lost 4 bases and J lost 7 bases. The length of the CDR3 is 13 residues. Per germline, CDR1 KGHDR and CDR2 SFDVKD. CDR3 sequence: CATSDSRQGGYTF. The CDR3 nucleotides are TGTGCCACCAGTGACTCCCGACAGGGTGGCTACACCTTC.

This clonotype was seen just once. The rearrangement joins TRBV11-2 to TRBJ2-5; D unresolved. The CDR3 runs 12 residues. CDR1 is SGHAT and CDR2 is FQNNGV in the germline V gene. V shed 5 bases and J shed 6 bases, with 10 bases lying between them. CDR3: CASSPRGQTQYF. CDR3 DNA sequence: TGTGCCAGCAGCCCCCGCGGTCAGACCCAGTACTTC.

The genes are TRBV12-3 or TRBV12-4 and TRBJ2-2; D is undetermined. CDR3 length equals 14 residues. Deletions cut 3 bases from V and 0 bases from J, with 5 bases between. The CDR3 loop is CASSFQPNTGELFF. CDR3 in DNA: TGTGCCAGCAGTTTCCAACCGAACACCGGGGAGCTGTTTTTT.

CDR3 nucleotide sequence: TGCAGTGCTCCTAATAGCGGGGGGGCTGTGGATACGCAGTATTTT. Translated: CSAPNSGGAVDTQYF. The V call is TRBV20-1, the J call TRBJ2-3, with 11 bases aligning to TRBD2. With V trimmed by 5 bases and J by 6 bases, 10 bases remained unmatched. Germline V gives CDR1 DFQATT, CDR2 SNEGSKA (reference sequence). The CDR3 is made up of 15 amino acids.

This clonotype was counted at least ten times. This chain joins TRBV10-3 and TRBJ2-1, with D maybe TRBD2 (5 bases). V lost 2 bases and J 8 bases, leaving 7 bases between the germline ends. This CDR3 has 12 amino acids. Germline V gene lookup returns CDR1 ENHRY and CDR2 SYGVKD. In DNA form, the CDR3 reads TGTGCCATCAGTGAGCATAGCGATGAGCAGTTCTTC. Its protein is CAISEHSDEQFF.

This clonotype was detected once. The chain recombines TRBV20-1 with TRBJ2-3; D unclear. From germline, CDR1 is DFQATT and CDR2 SNEGSKA (reference sequence). CDR3 length equals 12 residues. The V end was cut by 5 bases, the J end by 3 bases, with 9 bases between. Here the CDR3 reads CSARLPTDTQYF. CDR3 sequence (DNA): TGCAGTGCTCGACTGCCTACAGATACGCAGTATTTT.

This chain joins TRBV2 and TRBJ2-3; no reliable D call. Germline V gene sequence: CDR1 SNHLY, CDR2 FYNNEI. This CDR3 has 12 amino acids. Trimming left V 4 bases short and J 3 bases short, with 5 bases between. The CDR3 DNA follows: TGTGCCAGCAGTGTCGTAACAGATACGCAGTATTTT. The encoded protein is CASSVVTDTQYF. Complete variable domain (other parts from reference TRBV2 and TRBJ2-3): EPEVTQTPSHQVTQMGQEVILRCVPISNHLYFYWYRQILGQKVEFLVSFYNNEISEKSEIFDDQFSVERPDGSNFTLKIRSTKLEDSAMYFCASSVVTDTQYFGPGTRLTVL.

The CDR3 nucleotides read TGTGCCAGCAGCTTAGCAGCCTCGCGGGAGCTGTTTTTT. Amino acid sequence: CASSLAASRELFF. The chain is built from TRBV7-2 and TRBJ2-2; D unclear. With 0 bases removed from V and 9 bases from J, the gap between germline ends came to 8 bases. CDR1 SGHTA and CDR2 FQGNSA come from the germline V gene. The CDR3 has 13 amino acids.

This clonotype was picked up many times. V gene TRBV7-2 combines with J gene TRBJ1-6; maybe TRBD1 (6 bases). From germline, CDR1 is SGHTA and CDR2 FQGNSA. Trimming cost V 5 bases and J 1 base, with 24 bases left between them. The CDR3 totals 20 residues. The CDR3: CASSREGPRQEGSYNSPLHF. CDR3 nucleotide sequence: TGTGCCAGCAGCCGAGAGGGTCCGAGACAGGAGGGTTCCTATAATTCACCCCTCCACTTT.

This clonotype was detected ten times or more. The J gene is TRBJ2-5, the V gene TRBV7-7, with 7 bases aligning to TRBD1. CDR3 length: 13 amino acids. The germline gives CDR1 SSHAT, CDR2 FNYEAQ (reference sequence). V lost 3 bases, J lost 5 bases, and 3 bases stayed unmatched. The CDR3 DNA sequence: TGTGCCAGCAGCTTCCAGGGGGATGAGACCCAGTACTTC. The encoded protein is CASSFQGDETQYF.

This clonotype appeared a few times. The genes are TRBV7-9 and TRBJ1-1; 8 bases line up with TRBD1. Trimming took 5 bases from V and 8 from J; bases not matched to a gene: 7. The CDR3 has 13 residues. Germline V gene data show CDR1 as SEHNR and CDR2 as FQNEAQ (reference sequence). The CDR3 protein is CASSRTGQKEAFF. The CDR3 DNA reads TGTGCCAGCAGCCGGACAGGGCAGAAAGAAGCTTTCTTT.

This chain's CDR3 is CASTQQIRWGQTYNEQFF. For the CDR3, the DNA is TGTGCCAGCACCCAACAAATCCGGTGGGGACAAACCTACAATGAGCAGTTCTTC. V and J are TRBV12-3 or TRBV12-4 and TRBJ2-1; tentative D call: TRBD1 (6 bases). Trimming pared 7 bases from V and 2 bases from J, leaving 24 bases between. This CDR3 is built from 18 residues.

This clonotype was detected only a few times. The chain recombines TRBV28 with TRBJ1-2, with unresolved D. The germline V gene encodes CDR1 MDHEN and CDR2 SYDVKM. V was clipped by 6 bases and J by 8 bases, with 13 bases between them. This CDR3 contains 12 residues. For the CDR3, the DNA is TGTGCCAGCAGATCTCCCTTCTGGGGCTACACCTTC. It translates to CASRSPFWGYTF.

There are many counts of this clonotype. This chain connects TRBV11-2 to TRBJ2-1; the D gene is possibly TRBD2 (6 bases). This CDR3 is built from 11 residues. Germline-derived CDR1 and CDR2 are SGHAT and FQNNGV. Deletions cut 6 bases from V and 10 bases from J, with 10 bases between. The CDR3 sequence is CASSRGGEQFF. The CDR3 DNA reads TGTGCCAGCAGTCGTGGGGGGGAGCAGTTCTTC.

The chain combines TRBV20-1 with TRBJ2-5, with D perhaps matching TRBD2 (5 bases). Between the trimmed V and J ends, which lost 4 bases and 5 bases, there was a span of 17 bases. Germline V gives CDR1 DFQATT, CDR2 SNEGSKA (reference sequence). The CDR3 runs to 14 residues. The CDR3 sequence: CSAIFPSPRETQYF. The CDR3 DNA sequence: TGCAGTGCTATTTTTCCTAGCCCAAGGGAGACCCAGTACTTC.

This clonotype came up a few times. V usage is TRBV6-2 or TRBV6-3 and J usage is TRBJ1-5, with 9 positions matching TRBD1. With V trimmed by 2 bases and J by 2 bases, 4 bases remained unmatched. The germline V gene has CDR1 MNHEY and CDR2 SVGEGT. CDR3 length: 16 amino acids. CDR3 loop: CASSYPRQGGNQPQHF. CDR3 DNA: TGTGCCAGCAGTTACCCCAGACAGGGGGGCAATCAGCCCCAGCATTTT.

This clonotype was detected once. At one end the junction does not follow the germline gene, possibly because of a read error. The gene calls are TRBV20-1 and TRBJ1-5; D is possibly TRBD1 (5 bases). This CDR3 is built from 14 residues. Germline-derived CDR1 and CDR2 are DFQATT and SNEGSKA (reference sequence). The CDR3 loop is CSAGDAWGNQPQHF. CDR3 in DNA: TGCAGTGCTGGAGACGCTTGGGGGAATCAGCCCCAGCATTTT.

This chain's CDR3 is CATSDPGTYEQYF. The CDR3 coding sequence is TGTGCCACCAGTGATCCGGGGACCTACGAGCAGTACTTC. This chain links TRBV24-1 with TRBJ2-7, with D maybe TRBD2 (5 bases). There are 13 residues in the CDR3. V lost 3 bases and J lost 2, with 7 bases in between. Germline V CDR1 and CDR2: KGHDR, SFDVKD.